The 28 T cell receptor beta chains reported below all come from one sample, sequenced in a study of blood T cell repertoires in COVID-19. The method was immunoSEQ multiplex PCR; TCRdb's version includes in-frame clones alone and lacks a portion of them. Here the sample spans a few hundred thousand clones, about 86% being singletons. The sequenced sample was PBMCs or T cells enriched from blood (not recorded which). These receptor sequences come from a woman in her thirties or forties with acute COVID-19.

V usage is TRBV14 and J usage is TRBJ2-3, with 12 bases aligning to TRBD2. Trimming cost V 5 bases and J 6 bases; bases outside gene matches: 12. Germline V CDR1 and CDR2: SGHDN, FVKESK. This CDR3 is 17 amino acids long. CDR3: CASSSILLAGGGDTQYF. The CDR3 DNA sequence: TGTGCCAGCAGCTCCATCTTACTAGCGGGAGGTGGGGATACGCAGTATTTT.

The table lists this clone with a few counts. The V gene is TRBV5-8, the J gene TRBJ1-2; 8 positions match TRBD1. CDR1 is SGHTS and CDR2 is YDEGEE in the germline V gene. The CDR3 runs to 19 residues. Germline trimming cut 6 bases from V and 5 bases from J; bases unmatched to any gene: 24. CDR3 residues: CASIDPGTGKNPGVYGYTF. CDR3 nucleotide sequence: TGTGCCAGCATCGATCCAGGGACAGGCAAGAATCCCGGGGTATATGGCTACACCTTC.

This chain joins TRBV6-1 and TRBJ2-2, with 11 positions matching TRBD2. Germline CDR1 MNHNS, CDR2 SASEGT. With 3 bases clipped from V and 7 bases from J, the junction kept 4 bases outside the gene matches. CDR3 length equals 15 residues. The CDR3 DNA is TGTGCCAGCAGTGATAGCGGGGGGGCTATCGGGGAGCTGTTTTTT. Amino acids: CASSDSGGAIGELFF.

This sequence joins TRBV5-1 and TRBJ1-1; D gene ambiguous. The germline gives CDR1 SGHRS, CDR2 YFSETQ. Trimming took 3 bases from V and 10 from J, leaving 10 bases between them. The CDR3 contains 11 residues. CDR3 in DNA: TGCGCCAGCAGCTCTAGCGACGGAGCTTTCTTT. Protein: CASSSSDGAFF.

This clone has a handful of counts. The chain is built from TRBV28 and TRBJ1-4, with D perhaps matching TRBD1 (5 bases). Trimming stripped 5 bases from V and 6 bases from J, with 13 bases between. Germline V gives CDR1 MDHEN, CDR2 SYDVKM. CDR3 length equals 14 residues. The chain's CDR3 is CASSPGGMDEKLFF. In DNA form, the CDR3 reads TGTGCCAGCAGTCCTGGGGGGATGGATGAAAAACTGTTTTTT.

The genes are TRBV7-8 and TRBJ2-3, with 8 positions matching TRBD2. The CDR3 runs 17 residues. V shed 1 base and J 1 base; nucleotides not matched to a gene: 7. The germline V gene encodes CDR1 SGHVS and CDR2 FQNEAQ. DNA of the CDR3: TGTGCCAGCAGCTTAGATCCCGGGGGGGGGCGCACAGATACGCAGTATTTT. Its protein is CASSLDPGGGRTDTQYF.

The genes are TRBV5-1 and TRBJ2-3; TRBD2 aligns across 12 bases. The CDR3 spans 15 residues. From germline, CDR1 is SGHRS and CDR2 YFSETQ. Trimming took 4 bases from V and 3 from J; bases not matched to a gene: 3. CDR3 nucleotide sequence: TGCGCCAGCAGCCCTGGACTAGCGGGGACAGATACGCAGTATTTT. This sequence encodes CASSPGLAGTDTQYF.

J is TRBJ1-1 and V is TRBV6-2 or TRBV6-3, with 8 bases that match TRBD1. Germline V CDR1 and CDR2: MNHEY, SVGEGT. The CDR3 is made up of 17 amino acids. Trimming took 2 bases from V and 4 from J; bases not matched to a gene: 12. The CDR3 loop reads CASSYVSGQGIVTEAFF. The CDR3 DNA follows: TGTGCCAGCAGTTACGTCTCCGGACAGGGAATAGTCACTGAAGCTTTCTTT.

This clone occurred once. The genes are TRBV28 and TRBJ2-7; tentatively, D is TRBD1 (6 bases). In germline, CDR1 is MDHEN, CDR2 SYDVKM. This CDR3 comprises 15 residues. V was trimmed by 6 bases and J by 9 bases, leaving 24 bases between them. The CDR3 is CASSSPGHLRAGQYF. CDR3 DNA: TGTGCCAGCAGCTCTCCGGGACATCTTAGGGCTGGGCAGTACTTC.

The gene calls are TRBV7-3 and TRBJ1-1; no reliable D call. Germline loops: CDR1 SGHTA, CDR2 FQGTGA. The CDR3 is 13 residues long. Trimming left V 3 bases short and J 7 bases short, with 12 bases between. The CDR3: CASSFIGRNEAFF. The CDR3 region has the DNA TGTGCCAGCAGCTTCATTGGGCGTAATGAAGCTTTCTTT.

The table lists this clone with a few counts. The chain links TRBV18 to TRBJ1-2, with a weak D call TRBD1 (6 bases). CDR3 length: 15 residues. V gave up 3 bases and J gave up 6 bases, with 17 bases separating them. Germline-derived CDR1 and CDR2 are KGHSH and LQKENI. This CDR3 reads CASSPGRGNYDGYTF. The CDR3 DNA is TGTGCCAGCTCACCGGGCAGGGGCAATTACGATGGCTACACCTTC.

The V call is TRBV3-1 (or the pseudogene TRBV3-2), the J call TRBJ1-2, with 11 bases fitting TRBD1. The CDR3 is made up of 13 amino acids. V shed 8 bases and J 3 bases; nucleotides not matched to a gene: 2. Germline values: CDR1 LGHDT, CDR2 YNNKEL (reference sequence). CDR3 region: CASGQGAYYGYTF. In DNA, the CDR3 is TGTGCCAGCGGACAGGGGGCTTACTATGGCTACACCTTC.

This sequence joins TRBV5-4 and TRBJ1-2; 9 bases line up with TRBD1. V was clipped by 4 bases and J by 3 bases; unmatched bases: 7. The germline V gene encodes CDR1 SGHNT and CDR2 YYREEE (reference sequence). This CDR3 region has 15 residues. The CDR3 DNA is TGTGCCAGCAGCGTGCCGGGACAGGGCTACTATGGCTACACCTTC. Translation: CASSVPGQGYYGYTF. The full variable domain, completed using reference TRBV5-4 and TRBJ1-2, is ETGVTQSPTHLIKTRGQQVTLRCSSQSGHNTVSWYQQALGQGPQFIFQYYREEENGRGNFPPRFSGLQFPNYSSELNVNALELDDSALYLCASSVPGQGYYGYTFGSGTRLTVV.

The V gene is TRBV10-3, the J gene TRBJ2-1; D is unclear. V was trimmed by 3 bases and J by 7 bases, leaving 4 bases between them. The CDR3 extends over 11 amino acids. Germline V gene lookup returns CDR1 ENHRY and CDR2 SYGVKD. The CDR3 protein is CAISDRNEQFF. DNA for the CDR3: TGTGCCATCAGTGATCGGAATGAGCAGTTCTTC.

The V call is TRBV28, the J call TRBJ1-6; 7 nucleotides align to TRBD1. The V gene's germline CDR1 is MDHEN and CDR2 SYDVKM. CDR3 length: 16 residues. The V segment lost 1 base and the J segment 4 bases; nucleotides outside the gene matches: 4. Here the CDR3 reads CASSLSGTAYNSPLHF. Here the CDR3 DNA reads TGTGCCAGCAGTTTATCCGGGACAGCTTATAATTCACCCCTCCACTTT.

The chain employs TRBV25-1 and TRBJ1-4, with D possibly matching TRBD1 (5 bases). CDR3 length: 15 amino acids. V was trimmed by 4 bases and J by 8 bases, leaving 17 bases between them. Germline CDR1 is MGHDK and CDR2 is SYGVNS. The chain's CDR3 is CASSGSGTGEEKLFF. CDR3 nucleotides: TGTGCCAGCAGTGGCAGCGGGACCGGAGAAGAAAAACTGTTTTTT.

The gene calls are TRBV7-8 and TRBJ1-3, with D hard to call. The CDR3 covers 12 residues. V was pared by 2 bases and J by 8 bases, with 7 bases between. Germline V gene data show CDR1 as SGHVS and CDR2 as FQNEAQ. The CDR3 region is CASSLTGDTIYF. The CDR3 DNA sequence: TGTGCCAGCAGCTTAACCGGGGACACCATATATTTT. The complete variable domain, with remaining parts taken from reference TRBV7-8 and TRBJ1-3, reads GAGVSQSPRYKVAKRGQDVALRCDPISGHVSLFWYQQALGQGPEFLTYFQNEAQLDKSGLPSDRFFAERPEGSVSTLKIQRTQQEDSAVYLCASSLTGDTIYFGEGSWLTVV.

The CDR3 nucleotides read TGTGCCAGCAGCTTTCGGCGGGGGTACTCCTACGAGCAGTACTTC. Its translation: CASSFRRGYSYEQYF. J is TRBJ2-7 and V is TRBV11-2; TRBD2 agrees at 7 bases. V lost 3 bases and J lost 0; bases outside the gene matches: 5. The CDR3 totals 15 residues. Per germline, CDR1 SGHAT and CDR2 FQNNGV.

The V call is TRBV7-2, the J call TRBJ2-2; D is perhaps TRBD1 (6 bases). Trimming stripped 3 bases from V and 6 bases from J, with 14 bases between. This CDR3 region has 15 residues. CDR1 and CDR2 from the germline V gene are SGHTA and FQGNSA. In DNA form, the CDR3 reads TGTGCCAGCAGCTTCGGACAGAATAAAGCCGGGGAGCTGTTTTTT. The encoded protein is CASSFGQNKAGELFF.

The J gene is TRBJ1-6, the V gene TRBV15, with a weak D call TRBD1 (5 bases). Germline values: CDR1 LNHNV, CDR2 YYDKDF (reference sequence). V was shortened by 0 bases and J by 10 bases, with 16 bases between the two germline ends. The CDR3 has 16 residues. The CDR3 coding sequence is TGTGCCACCAGCAGAGATCAGGGCAGGACAAGATCACCCCTCCACTTT. It encodes CATSRDQGRTRSPLHF.

The chain employs TRBV6-5 and TRBJ1-2; D unresolved. Trimming pared 0 bases from V and 0 bases from J, leaving 8 bases between. Germline CDR1 reads MNHEY; CDR2 reads SVGAGI. This CDR3 has 15 amino acids. The DNA for the CDR3 is TGTGCCAGCAGTTACTCAGCCGGGACTAACTATGGCTACACCTTC. Its protein product is CASSYSAGTNYGYTF.

This sequence joins TRBV7-2 and TRBJ1-1, with 9 nucleotides matching TRBD1. The V segment lost 6 bases and the J segment 1 base; nucleotides outside the gene matches: 6. From germline, CDR1 is SGHTA and CDR2 FQGNSA. This CDR3 contains 15 residues. This chain's CDR3 is CASSLRQGGNTEAFF. The CDR3 nucleotides read TGTGCCAGCAGTTTAAGACAGGGGGGGAACACTGAAGCTTTCTTT.

For the CDR3, the DNA is TGTGCCAGCAGTCCAAGGGGACTGGGGAACACTGAAGCTTTCTTT. The encoded protein is CASSPRGLGNTEAFF. The J gene is TRBJ1-1, the V gene TRBV25-1; TRBD1 is a possible D gene (5 bases). CDR1 and CDR2 from the germline V gene are MGHDK and SYGVNS. V lost 5 bases and J lost 1, with 14 bases in between. This CDR3 is 15 amino acids long.

This chain uses TRBV3-1 (or the pseudogene TRBV3-2) with TRBJ1-3; tentatively, D is TRBD1 (5 bases). The CDR3 runs to 18 residues. Per germline, CDR1 LGHDT and CDR2 YNNKEL (reference sequence). V lost 0 bases and J 0 bases, leaving 15 bases between the germline ends. CDR3 residues: CASSQEGVGLSSGNTIYF. CDR3 DNA sequence: TGTGCCAGCAGCCAAGAAGGGGTAGGGTTGAGCTCTGGAAACACCATATATTTT.

The rearrangement links TRBV5-1 to TRBJ2-1; 13 bases line up with TRBD2. V lost 2 bases to trimming and J lost 7 bases; unmatched junction nucleotides: 12. The CDR3 is 18 residues long. Germline CDR1 SGHRS, CDR2 YFSETQ. The CDR3 region is CASSLFSGTSGTGNEQFF. As DNA, the CDR3 is TGCGCCAGCAGCTTATTTTCCGGGACTAGCGGGACGGGGAATGAGCAGTTCTTC.

The V and J genes are TRBV6-5 and TRBJ1-2; D perhaps matches TRBD1 (5 bases). Germline CDR1 MNHEY, CDR2 SVGAGI. The CDR3 has 14 amino acids. Trimming shortened V by 3 bases and J by 5 bases, and 13 bases separated the two germline ends. The CDR3 sequence is CASSYKGQGYGYTF. The CDR3 DNA sequence: TGTGCCAGCAGTTATAAGGGTCAGGGTTATGGCTACACCTTC.

This rearrangement joins TRBV4-3 to TRBJ1-1; weak D call: TRBD1 (5 bases). Germline CDR1 is LGHNA and CDR2 is YSLEER. Trimming stripped 0 bases from V and 5 bases from J, with 10 bases between. The CDR3 covers 14 residues. The CDR3 DNA follows: TGCGCCAGCAGCCAAGAAGCGGGGGGAACTGAAGCTTTCTTT. Translation gives CASSQEAGGTEAFF.

V is TRBV11-3 and J is TRBJ2-1; TRBD2 aligns across 11 bases. The CDR3 has 18 residues. Germline loops: CDR1 SGHNT, CDR2 YENEEA. V was pared by 4 bases and J by 7 bases, with 15 bases of the junction left unmatched. Here the CDR3 reads CASSSRAGLAGAQNEQFF. The CDR3 DNA follows: TGTGCCAGCAGCTCTAGGGCTGGACTAGCGGGTGCCCAGAATGAGCAGTTCTTC.